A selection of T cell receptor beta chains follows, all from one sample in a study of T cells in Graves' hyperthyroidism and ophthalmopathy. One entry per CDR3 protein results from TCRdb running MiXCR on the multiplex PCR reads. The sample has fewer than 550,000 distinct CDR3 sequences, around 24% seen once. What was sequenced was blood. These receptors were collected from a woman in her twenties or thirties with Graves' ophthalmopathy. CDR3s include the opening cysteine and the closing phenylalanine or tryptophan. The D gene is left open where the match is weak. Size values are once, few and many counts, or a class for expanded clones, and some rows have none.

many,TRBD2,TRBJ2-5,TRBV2,TGTGCCAGCAGTGAGGCTAGCGGGTCGGGGACCCAGTACTTC,CASSEASGSGTQYF
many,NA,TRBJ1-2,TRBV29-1,TGCAGCGTTGAAGGGCTTAACTATGGCTACACCTTC,CSVEGLNYGYTF
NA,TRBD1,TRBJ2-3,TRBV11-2,TGTGCCAGCAGCACTAACGCCGGGACAGGGTCAGATACGCAGTATTTT,CASSTNAGTGSDTQYF
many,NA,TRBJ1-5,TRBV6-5,TGTGCCAGCAGTTACTCGTTCTCCAATCAGCCCCAGCATTTT,CASSYSFSNQPQHF
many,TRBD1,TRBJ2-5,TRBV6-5,TGTGCCAGCAGTTACCTGACAGGGGGCGAAGAGACCCAGTACTTC,CASSYLTGGEETQYF
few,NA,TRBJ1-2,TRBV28,TGTGCCAGCAGTTCCCCCGGACAGAGGGACTACACCTTC,CASSSPGQRDYTF
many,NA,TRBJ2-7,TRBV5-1,TGCGCCAGTAGGGCAACTTCCTACGAGCAGTACTTC,CASRATSYEQYF
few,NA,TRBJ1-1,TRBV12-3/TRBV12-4,TGTGCCAGCAGTTTCATGTCCACTGGAGAAGCTTTCTTT,CASSFMSTGEAFF
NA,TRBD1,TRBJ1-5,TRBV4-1,TGCGCCAGCAGCCAATCCCCGGGACAGGGCCAGCCCCAGCATTTT,CASSQSPGQGQPQHF
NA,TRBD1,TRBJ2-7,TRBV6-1,TGTGCCAGCAATGACAGGGGGCTCTACGAGCAGTACTTC,CASNDRGLYEQYF
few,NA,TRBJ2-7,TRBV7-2,TGTGCCAGCAGCCGGTTTGGGTCCAACGAGCAGTACTTC,CASSRFGSNEQYF
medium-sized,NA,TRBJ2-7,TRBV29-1,TGCAGCGTTGAAACATCGGCAGGGCGATACTACGAGCAGTACTTC,CSVETSAGRYYEQYF
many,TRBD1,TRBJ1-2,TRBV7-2,TGTGCCAGCAGCTTACAGGTGACAGGGACTTATTTCTACACCTTC,CASSLQVTGTYFYTF
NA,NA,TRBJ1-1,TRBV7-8,TGTGCCAGCAGCTCCCCGACGGAAGGCTCTGAAGCTTTCTTT,CASSSPTEGSEAFF
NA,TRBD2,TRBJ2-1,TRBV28,TGTGCCAGCAGTTTAGGGGGACTAGCGGTACAATGGGAGCAGTTCTTC,CASSLGGLAVQWEQFF
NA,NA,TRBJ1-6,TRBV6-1,TGTGCCAGCACCAAGACACGTCCAGGCGGACCCCTCCACTTT,CASTKTRPGGPLHF
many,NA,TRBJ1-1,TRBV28,TGTGCCAGCAGGTCCCGGACGGGGGGCGAGGCTGAAGCTTTCTTT,CASRSRTGGEAEAFF
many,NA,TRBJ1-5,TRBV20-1,TGCAGTGCCCCCTTAGACAGTATCAAAAATCAGCCCCAGCATTTT,CSAPLDSIKNQPQHF
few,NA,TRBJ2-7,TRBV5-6,TGTGCCAGCAGCCAGGGACCTCTCGGCTACGAGCAGTACTTC,CASSQGPLGYEQYF
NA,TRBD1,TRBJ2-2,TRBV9,TGTGCCAGCAAGGGAACAGGGGCAGGCACCGGGGAGCTGTTTTTT,CASKGTGAGTGELFF
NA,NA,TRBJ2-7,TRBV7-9,TGTGCCAGCAGGGCAAGGGGAGAATACGAGCAGTACTTC,CASRARGEYEQYF
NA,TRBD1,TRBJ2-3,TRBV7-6,TGTGCCAGCAGCCAGACAGGGAACACAGATACGCAGTATTTT,CASSQTGNTDTQYF
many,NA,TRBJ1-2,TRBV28,TGTGCCAGCAGTTTCAGCAGGGAGCGTGGCTACACCTTC,CASSFSRERGYTF
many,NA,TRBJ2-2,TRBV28,TGTGCCAGCAGTTTATATAGTTCTAGGACCGGGGAGCTGTTTTTT,CASSLYSSRTGELFF
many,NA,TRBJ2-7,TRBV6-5,TGTGCCAGCAGTTACCCCGGACAGAAGGTCCCTTTCTACGAGCAGTACTTC,CASSYPGQKVPFYEQYF
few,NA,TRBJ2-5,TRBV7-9,TGTGCCAGCAGCGGAAGGGGGCAAGAGACCCAGTACTTC,CASSGRGQETQYF
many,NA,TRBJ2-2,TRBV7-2,TGTGCCAGCAGCTCGGGTCTTGGGACCGGGGAGCTGTTTTTT,CASSSGLGTGELFF
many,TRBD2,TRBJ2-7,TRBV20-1,TGCAGTGCTAGTAAACTAGCGAGCGAGCAGTACTTC,CSASKLASEQYF
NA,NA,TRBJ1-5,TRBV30,TGTGCCTGGAGTGGGGCACAGGGAGACCAGCCCCAGCATTTT,CAWSGAQGDQPQHF
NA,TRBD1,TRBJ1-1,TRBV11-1,TGTGCCAGCAGCTTAGCGCGGGGACAGGGAGGCACTGAAGCTTTCTTT,CASSLARGQGGTEAFF
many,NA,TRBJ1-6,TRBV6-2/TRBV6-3,TGTGCCAGCAGTCACCCGGACGGATTCTATAATTCACCCCTCCACTTT,CASSHPDGFYNSPLHF
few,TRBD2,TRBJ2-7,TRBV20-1,TGCAGTGCTTTAGTTCCGGGACTAGGCTACGAGCAGTACTTC,CSALVPGLGYEQYF
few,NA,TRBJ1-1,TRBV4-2,TGTGCCAGCAGCCCCGCGGCAGGGCTCGGGGCTTTCTTT,CASSPAAGLGAFF
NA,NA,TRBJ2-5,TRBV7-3,TGTGCCAGCAGCTTACTCGAACTTGGGACCCAGTACTTC,CASSLLELGTQYF
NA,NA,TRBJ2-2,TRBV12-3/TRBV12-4,TGTGCCAGCAGGTCCGGGACATACACCGGGGAGCTGTTTTTT,CASRSGTYTGELFF
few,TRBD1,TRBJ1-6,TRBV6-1,TGTGCCACCGAGCCAGCACAGGGGGGTAATTCACCCCTCCACTTT,CATEPAQGGNSPLHF
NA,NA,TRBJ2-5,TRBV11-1,TGTGCCAGCAGCCAAACGGGGCGGCAAGAGACCCAGTACTTC,CASSQTGRQETQYF
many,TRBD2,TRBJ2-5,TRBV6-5,TGTGCCAGCAGTTACTCGGCGGGGGGAGAGACCCAGTACTTC,CASSYSAGGETQYF
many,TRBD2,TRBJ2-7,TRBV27,TGTGCCAGCAGTTTCGGGACTAGCTTATACGAGCAGTACTTC,CASSFGTSLYEQYF
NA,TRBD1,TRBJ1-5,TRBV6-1,TGTGCCAGCACCGAAGACAGGGGTCAGCCCCAGCATTTT,CASTEDRGQPQHF
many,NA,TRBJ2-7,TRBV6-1,TGTGCCAGCAGTGTGTGGGGTAGCTCCTACGAGCAGTACTTC,CASSVWGSSYEQYF
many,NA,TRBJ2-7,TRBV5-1,TGCGCCAGCAGCTTGGCCTTGTCAGGGAGCTACGAGCAGTACTTC,CASSLALSGSYEQYF
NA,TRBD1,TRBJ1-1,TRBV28,TGTGCCAGCAGTCCAAGACAGGGGGCGTGGATGACTGAAGCTTTCTTT,CASSPRQGAWMTEAFF
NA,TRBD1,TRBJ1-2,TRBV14,TGTGCCAGCAGCCAAGCGGGACAGCGGGGCTACACCTTC,CASSQAGQRGYTF
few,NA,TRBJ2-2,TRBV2,TGTGCCAGCAGCCCCCGGCCTGGGGGAGCGAACACCGGGGAGCTGTTTTTT,CASSPRPGGANTGELFF
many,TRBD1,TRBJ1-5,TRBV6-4,TGTGCCAGCAGGAGGGACAGGACAGTTTATAGCAATCAGCCCCAGCATTTT,CASRRDRTVYSNQPQHF
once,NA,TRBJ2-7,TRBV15,TGTGCCAGACTTTGCGAGCAGTACTTC,CARLCEQYF
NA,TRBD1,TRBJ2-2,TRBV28,TGTGCCAGCGGAACCCCTCATCCGGGACAGGGCTCCACCGGGGAGCTGTTTTTT,CASGTPHPGQGSTGELFF
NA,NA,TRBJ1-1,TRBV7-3,TGTTCCAGCAGCGTACAGGGAGGCACTGAAGCTTTCTTT,CSSSVQGGTEAFF